The clone carrying this T cell receptor beta chain was counted a single time. The antigen remains undetermined. The data stem from a study of T-cell reconstitution after alpha-beta-depleted transplantation in children. Study-level findings and limits: Several hundred graft clones that had expanded were reportedly the source of alpha-beta T cells about two months after transplant. Newly produced T cells mostly provided counts and TCRbeta diversity after one year, as hyperexpanded clones declined.

Using unique molecular identifiers, the investigators prepared the TCRbeta library. TCRdb ran MiXCR on the PCR reads and lists one entry per CDR3 protein. This sample yields hundreds of thousands of distinct CDR3 sequences, of which around 12% are seen a single time; 0.79% belongs to the top ten. This receptor was identified in a girl aged 2-10 years with congenital amegakaryocytic thrombocytopenia, due to receive a stem cell transplant. The starting material was PBMCs, obtained before TCRalphabeta/CD19-depleted stem cell transplant.

This CDR3 reads CASGPPISSSGNYEQYF. CDR3 bases: TGCGCCAGCGGCCCTCCAATATCTAGTAGCGGGAACTACGAGCAGTACTTC. The chain uses TRBV5-1 and TRBJ2-7, with 8 bases matching TRBD2. Germline V CDR1 and CDR2: SGHRS, YFSETQ. The CDR3 spans 17 residues. The junction had 18 bases not matched to a gene; V was cut back by 7 bases and J by 3 bases.